This entry features one TCR beta chain sequence. Antigen unknown. The CDR3 runs 15 residues. CDR1 and CDR2 from the germline V gene are SGHRS and YFSETQ. V trimming: 4 bases; J trimming: 1 base; junction bases outside the gene matches: 4. Constant-segment primers and 5'RACE yielded cDNA libraries for TCR alpha and TCR beta, each carrying sample barcodes and UMIs. TCRdb redid the calling of the 5' RACE reads with MiXCR, one entry per CDR3 protein. The data contain roughly 280,000 distinct CDR3 sequences, 16% of them singletons. This entry belongs to a study of T-cell memory formation after mild COVID-19. Study results and caveats: Researchers found some responding clones in pre-infection memory, a sign that cross-reactive memory joined.

The TCR originated in a man aged 18 to 35 who had mild COVID-19 (a few samples of this study predate the infection). Cell type and time point are not known. Input material: PBMCs or a T cell subset sorted from them (not recorded which). This rearrangement joins TRBV5-1 to TRBJ2-1, with 8 positions matching TRBD2. In nucleotides, the CDR3 is TGCGCCAGCAGCGACCCGGGGGGGTCCTACAATGAGCAGTTCTTC. Amino acids: CASSDPGGSYNEQFF. Drawing the rest from reference TRBV5-1 and TRBJ2-1, the complete variable domain is KAGVTQTPRYLIKTRGQQVTLSCSPISGHRSVSWYQQTPGQGLQFLFEYFSETQRNKGNFPGRFSGRQFSNSRSEMNVSTLELGDSALYLCASSDPGGSYNEQFFGPGTRLTVL.